The clone carrying this T cell receptor beta chain was seen only once. The method was immunoSEQ multiplex PCR; TCRdb's version includes in-frame clones alone and lacks a portion of them. The data contain fewer than 70,000 clones, roughly 92% of them singletons. The sample is drawn from a study of technical replicates of blood from several donors. The receptor was derived from a human donor in good health. The sample was T cells isolated from PBMCs.

CDR3 sequence: CASSPEYDEQYF. The CDR3 nucleotides are TGTGCCAGCAGCCCCGAGTATGACGAGCAGTACTTC. This chain links TRBV7-9 with TRBJ2-7; no definite D call. The ends were cut back, 5 bases at V and 5 bases at J, with 10 bases in the middle. CDR1 and CDR2 (germline): SEHNR, FQNEAQ (reference sequence). The CDR3 has 12 amino acids.